This T cell receptor (beta chain) was retrieved from a study of control samples from healthy donors and cancer patients. CDR1 and CDR2 (germline): SGHDN, FVKESK. Trimming pared 2 bases from V and 6 bases from J, leaving 14 bases between. The CDR3 totals 15 residues. Clones were read by immunoSEQ multiplex PCR, and TCRdb kept only the in-frame ones, dropping some. The data contain some 150,000 clones, 90% to 95% of them singletons. The source material was blood. The chain employs TRBV14 and TRBJ2-1, with D tentatively TRBD2 (7 bases). The TCR originated in a woman in her twenties or thirties in good health. DNA of the CDR3: TGTGCCAGCAGCCAATGGCGGGGGCCCACCAATGAGCAGTTCTTC. It yields the protein CASSQWRGPTNEQFF. Full variable domain (rest looked up from reference TRBV14 and TRBJ2-1): EAGVTQFPSHSVIEKGQTVTLRCDPISGHDNLYWYRRVMGKEIKFLLHFVKESKQDESGMPNNRFLAERTGGTYSTLKVQPAELEDSGVYFCASSQWRGPTNEQFFGPGTRLTVL.